This TCR beta chain was obtained from a study of blood T cell repertoires in COVID-19. Grouping used clinical history reported by participants in a survey and questionnaire. Libraries were prepared by immunoSEQ multiplex PCR; TCRdb keeps only in-frame clonotypes and omits some of them. The table shows roughly 330,000 clones, with 85% to 90% occurring only once. The sequence came from a woman younger than 35 who had recovered from COVID-19. Sequencing used PBMCs or T cells enriched from blood (not recorded which).

The CDR3 spells CSTQTPGNSYGYTF. The DNA of the CDR3 is TGCAGCACCCAAACTCCGGGAAACTCCTATGGCTACACCTTC. The rearrangement uses TRBV29-1 and TRBJ1-2; D remains unclear. Trimming cost V 8 bases and J 4 bases, with 20 bases left between them. The CDR3 has 14 residues. Per germline, CDR1 SQVTM and CDR2 ANQGSEA.